The rows below give T cell receptor beta chains drawn from one sample of a study of blood T cells in healthy people across ages. From the 5' RACE reads, TCRdb called clonotypes with MiXCR, one entry per CDR3 protein. The sample records 800,000 or so distinct CDR3 sequences, roughly 25% being singletons. This sample also belongs to another study, concerning T cells of mothers and their children.

Sequencing was performed on blood. The origin of the receptors is a boy younger than 18 in good health. CDR3s include the opening cysteine and the closing phenylalanine or tryptophan. A D gene is named only where the DNA matches it firmly. For some rows the clone size is stated as once, few or many, or as a class when expanded; others skip it.

D gene	clone size	J gene	CDR3 length	V gene	CDR3 DNA	CDR3 protein
.	few	TRBJ1-5	12	TRBV20-1	TGCAGTGCTAGAGACGGACTTCAGCCCCAGCATTTT	CSARDGLQPQHF
TRBD2	.	TRBJ2-1	12	TRBV7-6	TGTGCCAGCAGCTCAGCGGGGGATGAGCAGTTCTTC	CASSSAGDEQFF
TRBD1	.	TRBJ2-5	15	TRBV7-8	TGTGCCAGCAGCTTAGGGACAGGGGTAGGGGAGACCCAGTACTTC	CASSLGTGVGETQYF
.	few	TRBJ1-5	16	TRBV28	TGTGCCAGCGACTCGTTGACTGGGACTTCCAATCAGCCCCGGCATTTT	CASDSLTGTSNQPRHF
.	.	TRBJ1-2	14	TRBV5-1	TGCGCCAGCAGCTTTTCTGGGAATGGCTATGGCTACACCTTC	CASSFSGNGYGYTF
TRBD1	.	TRBJ2-6	17	TRBV7-2	TGTGCCAGCAGCTTAGGGAGCAGGGGGCCTGGGGCCAACGTCCTGACTTTC	CASSLGSRGPGANVLTF
.	many	TRBJ2-1	12	TRBV18	TGTGCCAGCTCACCCTCAGGGGATGAGCAGTTCTTC	CASSPSGDEQFF
.	few	TRBJ1-4	16	TRBV4-1	TGCGCCAGCAGCCTCGGAGGGTCCGCGAACAATGAAAAACTGTTTTTT	CASSLGGSANNEKLFF
.	few	TRBJ2-1	15	TRBV6-6	TGTGCCAGCAGTCACGAGGGAGGAACCTACAATGAGCAGTTCTTC	CASSHEGGTYNEQFF
.	few	TRBJ2-4	18	TRBV20-1	TGCAGTGCCCAGATTCCTCCACAGGGAGTTGAAGCCAAAAACATTCAGTACTTC	CSAQIPPQGVEAKNIQYF
TRBD1	.	TRBJ2-5	16	TRBV4-3	TGCGCCAGCAGCCAAGACCCACAGGGGGGTGCAGAGACCCAGTACTTC	CASSQDPQGGAETQYF
.	many	TRBJ2-2	13	TRBV5-1	TGTGCCAGCAGCTTAGAGGGTGCCGGGGAGCTGTTTTTT	CASSLEGAGELFF
TRBD2	.	TRBJ2-7	15	TRBV7-2	TGTGCCAGCAGCCCATTAGCGGGAGGCTCTTACGAGCAGTACTTC	CASSPLAGGSYEQYF
.	many	TRBJ1-6	15	TRBV4-1	TGCGCCAGCAGCCAAGATGCAGGCCCGAATTCACCCCTCCACTTT	CASSQDAGPNSPLHF
.	few	TRBJ2-7	14	TRBV29-1	TGCAGCGTTGAAGGCGCCGGGATCCCCTACGAGCAGTACTTC	CSVEGAGIPYEQYF
.	.	TRBJ2-1	18	TRBV4-1	TGCGCCAGCAGCCCCACCGGTCGAGCCGGAGCCTCCTACAATGAGCAGTTCTTC	CASSPTGRAGASYNEQFF
.	few	TRBJ2-4	16	TRBV4-3	TGCGCCAGCAGCCAAGATTTAGCAGGGGCCAAAAACATTCAGTACTTC	CASSQDLAGAKNIQYF
.	few	TRBJ2-2	17	TRBV9	TGTGCCAGCAGCTTAAGCCGGGACGGTCCGAACACCGGGGAGCTGTTTTTT	CASSLSRDGPNTGELFF
TRBD1	.	TRBJ1-1	12	TRBV7-9	TGTGCCAGCAGCCCACAGGGGTTTGAAGCTTTCTTT	CASSPQGFEAFF
.	.	TRBJ1-1	13	TRBV15	TGTGCCACCAGCAGAGACCGGGTAGGAGGGGCTTTCTTT	CATSRDRVGGAFF
.	few	TRBJ1-1	17	TRBV25-1	TGTGCCAGCAGTGAATCTTTGGGGGCTACGGTGAACACTGAAGCTTTCTTT	CASSESLGATVNTEAFF
.	.	TRBJ1-1	17	TRBV5-1	TGCGCCAGCAGCTACTACTCCCTGACGGGACAAAACACTGAAGCTTTCTTT	CASSYYSLTGQNTEAFF
.	.	TRBJ1-1	14	TRBV20-1	TGCAGTGCTAGAGGGGACCCCCAGGGAACTGAAGCTTTCTTT	CSARGDPQGTEAFF